This T cell receptor beta chain was documented in a study of cytomegalovirus exposure and HLA in healthy donors. Findings of the study overall: High sensitivity and specificity were reportedly achieved when the classifier diagnosed cytomegalovirus status.

This clone appeared a few times. Its specificity is unknown. The PCR was carried out with 60 Vbeta primers and 13 Jbeta primers. Libraries were prepared by immunoSEQ multiplex PCR; TCRdb keeps only in-frame clonotypes and omits some of them. The table shows approximately 170,000 clones, with over 80% occurring only once. This CDR3 has 15 residues. V was pared by 2 bases and J by 4 bases, with 14 bases between. CDR1 is MGHRA, CDR2 YSYEKL, per germline. The sequence was obtained from a woman between 45 and 65 years old in good health and CMV-seropositive. The J gene is TRBJ1-1, the V gene TRBV4-1; no clear D. The sequencing sample was made of PBMCs. The CDR3 nucleotides are TGCGCCAGCAGCCAATGGGATGAGGGTAGCACTGAAGCTTTCTTT. Its translation is CASSQWDEGSTEAFF.